This T cell receptor beta chain was profiled in a study of T cell changes during pregnancy in multiple sclerosis. V lost 0 bases and J 1 base, leaving 19 bases between the germline ends. Germline CDR1 reads SGHNT; CDR2 reads YYREEE (reference sequence). The CDR3 runs to 18 residues. Assay: immunoSEQ multiplex PCR; the TCRdb copy retains only in-frame clones and omits some. The profile shows approximately 96,000 clones, about 90% of them singletons. The V gene is TRBV5-4, the J gene TRBJ1-2, with a weak D call TRBD1 (5 bases). The specimen comprised peripheral blood, sampled after pregnancy. This TCR came from a female donor in good health, enrolled as a control in a pregnancy study. The CDR3 DNA reads TGTGCCAGCAGCTTGGGTTTGGGCAGGGAGGAGAGTAACTATGGCTACACCTTC. This sequence encodes CASSLGLGREESNYGYTF.